This entry concerns a single TCR beta chain. The CDR3 is made up of 12 amino acids. Trimming stripped 1 base from V and 11 bases from J, with 11 bases between. Germline values: CDR1 SGHDN, CDR2 FVKESK. Sequenced by immunoSEQ multiplex PCR; TCRdb stores in-frame clones only, minus some. The sample gives 250,000 or so clones, approximately 85% of which show up once; more than 6.5% is in the top ten. This entry belongs to a study of blood T cell repertoires in COVID-19. V and J are TRBV14 and TRBJ1-1; D might be TRBD1 (5 bases). The source material was PBMCs or T cells enriched from blood (not recorded which). The TCR originated in a woman aged 45 to 65 who had been exposed to COVID-19. CDR3 bases: TGTGCCAGCAGCCAAGTTATGGGGCTTGCTTTCTTT. This codes for CASSQVMGLAFF.